This entry is about one TCR beta chain. The assay was immunoSEQ multiplex PCR, and TCRdb's table has in-frame clones only and misses some. The table has a few hundred thousand clones, nearly 90% seen once. This specimen comes from a study of blood T cell repertoires in COVID-19. V lost 2 bases to trimming and J lost 2 bases, with 6 bases between them. The CDR3 is 14 amino acids. Germline CDR1 KGHDR, CDR2 SFDVKD. The sequencing sample was made of PBMCs or T cells enriched from blood (not recorded which). The chain joins TRBV24-1 to TRBJ2-4; weak D call: TRBD2 (5 bases). This receptor was identified in a woman aged 25-40 years who had recovered from COVID-19. For the CDR3, the DNA is TGTGCCACCAGTGATTCGGGGACCAAAAACATTCAGTACTTC. Its translation is CATSDSGTKNIQYF.